This section outlines one TCR beta chain sequence together with its context. An end of the junction does not agree with germline; a read error may underlie this. The CDR3 sequence is 16 residues long. Blood RNA came from unsorted whole blood; germline DNA was also extracted. The sample belongs to a study of tumor-infiltrating lymphocytes in primary liver carcinoma. Production of TCR beta cDNA used roughly 0.55 ug total RNA together with a constant-region primer. A slightly modified ARM-PCR protocol with three nested multiplex PCR rounds produced these TCR beta libraries. The two initial PCR rounds, roughly 9 cycles each, used TRBV1-TRBV30 forward and C-beta reverse primers. TCRdb recomputed calls from the multiplex PCR reads with MiXCR, one row per CDR3 protein. In the table there are about 310,000 distinct CDR3 sequences, nearly 60% of which are singletons.

The sample was peripheral blood. This clonotype originated in a woman aged 25 to 45 with primary liver carcinoma and hepatitis B virus infection. The chain couples TRBV12-3 or TRBV12-4 to TRBJ2-1; a weak D match, TRBD1 (6 bases). CDR3 residues: CASRKQGFGSYNKQFF. DNA for the CDR3: TGTGCCAGCAGGAAACAGGGATTTGGCTCTTACAATAAGCAGTTCTTC.